The clone carrying this T cell receptor beta chain was picked up a small number of times. The data stem from a study of technical replicates of blood from a few donors. This CDR3 comprises 13 residues. V lost 6 bases to trimming and J lost 0 bases, with 11 bases between them. Germline lookup yields CDR1 SQVTM and CDR2 ANQGSEA. The repertoire was sequenced with immunoSEQ multiplex PCR; TCRdb's copy has only in-frame clones and lacks some. Of approximately 97,000 clones in the sample, around 96% were seen once. The TCR originated in a human donor in good health. Sequenced: T cells isolated from PBMCs. This chain uses TRBV29-1 with TRBJ1-1, with unresolved D. The CDR3 DNA follows: TGCAGCGTGAAGAGAACTATGAACACTGAAGCTTTCTTT. This codes for CSVKRTMNTEAFF.